This entry concerns a single TCR beta chain. Its antigen is undetermined. This record belongs to a study of beta chain features in type 1 diabetes. Markers CD45RO/CCR7/CD25/CD127/CD95/CD27 served to sort CD4+ naive, central memory, regulatory and stem cell-like memory cells. Investigators reverse transcribed all isolated RNA, so they sequenced expressed TCRB transcripts. Profiling relied on immunoSEQ multiplex PCR, and the TCRdb table lists in-frame clones only, not all of them. The profile shows 640,000 or so clones, around 15% of them singletons. V was shortened by 5 bases and J by 7 bases, with 12 bases between the two germline ends. The CDR3 length is 12 residues. Germline values: CDR1 SQVTM, CDR2 ANQGSEA. Study findings and constraints: In all four CD4+ subsets, TCRB CDR3 length was significantly, moderately reduced in type 1 diabetes.

The sample comprised naive CD4+ T cells from blood. The chain employs TRBV29-1 and TRBJ2-1; TRBD2 is a possible D gene (5 bases). The source of this sequence is a man between 18 and 29 years old with type 1 diabetes. CDR3 in DNA: TGCAGCGTTACACTCCCGGGGAATGAGCAGTTCTTC. Translated, it gives CSVTLPGNEQFF.